The entry below gives a single TCR beta chain sequence along with its context. The sample belongs to a study of blood T cell repertoires in COVID-19. Trimming cost V 0 bases and J 9 bases, with 15 bases left between them. There are 14 residues in the CDR3. Germline V gene lookup returns CDR1 GTSNPN and CDR2 SVGIG (reference sequence). Source study methods: Researchers report that nucleated cell counts were estimated from reference gene primer amplification. Only in-frame clones appear in the TCRdb table, and some are missing; sequencing was by immunoSEQ multiplex PCR. That table furnishes V, J and clone size, whereas the DNA furnished D and trimming. The sample lists more than 250,000 clones; 90% were seen once. The age range of participants was 18 to 89 years, with residence in under 25 US areas.

The chain combines TRBV30 with TRBJ2-1; D is unresolved. The material sequenced was PBMCs or T cells enriched from blood (not recorded which). This TCR came from a young woman with acute COVID-19. CDR3 coding DNA: TGTGCCTGGAGTGTAATTCAGTTAGCCAGTGAGCAGTTCTTC. This encodes CAWSVIQLASEQFF.